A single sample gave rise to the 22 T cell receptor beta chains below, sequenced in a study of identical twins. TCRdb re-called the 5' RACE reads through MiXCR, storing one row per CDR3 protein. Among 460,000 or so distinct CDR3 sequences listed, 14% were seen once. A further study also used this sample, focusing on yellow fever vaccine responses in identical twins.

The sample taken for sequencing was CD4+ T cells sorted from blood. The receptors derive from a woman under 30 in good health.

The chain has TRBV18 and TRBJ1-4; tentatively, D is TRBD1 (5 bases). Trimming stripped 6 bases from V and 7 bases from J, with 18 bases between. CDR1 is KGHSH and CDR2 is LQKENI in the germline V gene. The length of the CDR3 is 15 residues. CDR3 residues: CASSPQGFGGEKLFF. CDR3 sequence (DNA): TGTGCCAGCTCGCCCCAGGGATTCGGGGGTGAAAAACTGTTTTTT.

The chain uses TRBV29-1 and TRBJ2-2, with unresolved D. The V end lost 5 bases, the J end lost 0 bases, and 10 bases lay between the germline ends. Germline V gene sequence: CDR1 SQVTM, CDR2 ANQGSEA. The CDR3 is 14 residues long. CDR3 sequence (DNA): TGCAGCGTTCTCCGAGCCGCGAACACCGGGGAGCTGTTTTTT. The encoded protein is CSVLRAANTGELFF.

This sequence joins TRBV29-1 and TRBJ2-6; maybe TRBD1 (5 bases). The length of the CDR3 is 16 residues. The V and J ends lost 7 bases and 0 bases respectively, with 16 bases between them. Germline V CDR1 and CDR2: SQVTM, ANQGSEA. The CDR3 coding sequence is TGCAGCGCCGGACAAACAGGCCCCTCTGGGGCCAACGTCCTGACTTTC. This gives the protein CSAGQTGPSGANVLTF.

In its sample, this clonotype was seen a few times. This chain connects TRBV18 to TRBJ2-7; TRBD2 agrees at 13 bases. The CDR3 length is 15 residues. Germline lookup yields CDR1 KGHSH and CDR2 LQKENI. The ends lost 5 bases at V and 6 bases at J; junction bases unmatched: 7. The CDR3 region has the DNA TGTGCCAGCTCAGGACTAGCGGGAGAACCCCTCGAGCAGTACTTC. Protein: CASSGLAGEPLEQYF.

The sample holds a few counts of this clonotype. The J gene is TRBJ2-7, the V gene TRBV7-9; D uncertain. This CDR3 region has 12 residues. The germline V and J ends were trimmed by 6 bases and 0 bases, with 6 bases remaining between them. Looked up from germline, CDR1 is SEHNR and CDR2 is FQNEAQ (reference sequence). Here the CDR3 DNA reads TGTGCCAGCAGTATAAGCTCCTACGAGCAGTACTTC. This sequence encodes CASSISSYEQYF.

CDR3 in DNA: TGCGCCAGCAGCATTATAGCGGGGGGAAACTACAATGAGCAGTTCTTC. It codes for CASSIIAGGNYNEQFF. The chain couples TRBV5-1 to TRBJ2-1; 10 nucleotides agree with TRBD2. V dropped 4 bases and J dropped 3; count of bases not matched to a gene: 7. The length of the CDR3 is 16 residues. The germline CDR1 and CDR2 sequences are SGHRS and YFSETQ.

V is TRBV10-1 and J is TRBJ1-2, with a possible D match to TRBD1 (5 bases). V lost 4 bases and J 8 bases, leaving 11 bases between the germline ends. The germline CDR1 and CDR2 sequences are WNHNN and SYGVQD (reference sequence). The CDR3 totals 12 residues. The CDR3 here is CASSVRVWGYTF. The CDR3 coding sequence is TGCGCCAGCAGTGTCAGGGTCTGGGGCTACACCTTC.

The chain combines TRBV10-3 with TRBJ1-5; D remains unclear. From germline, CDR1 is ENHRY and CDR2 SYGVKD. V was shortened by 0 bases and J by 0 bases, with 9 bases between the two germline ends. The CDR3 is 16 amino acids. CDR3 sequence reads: CAISESITGSNQPQHF. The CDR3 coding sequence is TGTGCCATCAGTGAGTCGATAACCGGTAGCAATCAGCCCCAGCATTTT.

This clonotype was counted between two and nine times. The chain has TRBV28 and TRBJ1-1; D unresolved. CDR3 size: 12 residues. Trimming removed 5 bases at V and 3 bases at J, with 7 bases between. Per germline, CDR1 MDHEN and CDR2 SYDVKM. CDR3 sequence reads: CASSLEYTEAFF. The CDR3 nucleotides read TGTGCCAGCAGTCTCGAGTACACTGAAGCTTTCTTT.

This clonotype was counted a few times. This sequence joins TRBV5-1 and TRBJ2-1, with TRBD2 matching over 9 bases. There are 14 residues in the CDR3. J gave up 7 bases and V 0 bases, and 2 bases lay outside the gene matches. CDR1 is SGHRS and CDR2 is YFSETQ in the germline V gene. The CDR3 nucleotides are TGCGCCAGCAGCTTGGCCACTAGCGGGAATGAGCAGTTCTTC. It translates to CASSLATSGNEQFF. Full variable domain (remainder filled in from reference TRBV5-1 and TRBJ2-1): KAGVTQTPRYLIKTRGQQVTLSCSPISGHRSVSWYQQTPGQGLQFLFEYFSETQRNKGNFPGRFSGRQFSNSRSEMNVSTLELGDSALYLCASSLATSGNEQFFGPGTRLTVL.

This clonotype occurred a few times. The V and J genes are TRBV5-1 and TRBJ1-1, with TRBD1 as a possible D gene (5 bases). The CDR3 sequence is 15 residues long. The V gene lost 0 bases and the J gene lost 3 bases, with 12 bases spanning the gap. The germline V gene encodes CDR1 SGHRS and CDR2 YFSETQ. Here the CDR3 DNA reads TGCGCCAGCAGCTTGGGGGCAGGGATGGACACTGAAGCTTTCTTT. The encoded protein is CASSLGAGMDTEAFF.

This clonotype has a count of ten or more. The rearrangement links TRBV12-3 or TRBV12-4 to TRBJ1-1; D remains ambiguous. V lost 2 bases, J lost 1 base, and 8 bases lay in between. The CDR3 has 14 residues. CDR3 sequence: CASSLIDKNTEAFF. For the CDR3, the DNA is TGTGCCAGCAGTTTAATTGACAAGAACACTGAAGCTTTCTTT.

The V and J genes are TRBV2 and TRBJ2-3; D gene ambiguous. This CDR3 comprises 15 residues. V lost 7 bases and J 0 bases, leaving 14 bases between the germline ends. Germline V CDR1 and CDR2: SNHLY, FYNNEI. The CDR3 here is CASKFGSPSTDTQYF. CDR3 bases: TGTGCCAGCAAGTTTGGCAGTCCAAGCACAGATACGCAGTATTTT. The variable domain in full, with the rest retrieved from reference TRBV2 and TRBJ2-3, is EPEVTQTPSHQVTQMGQEVILRCVPISNHLYFYWYRQILGQKVEFLVSFYNNEISEKSEIFDDQFSVERPDGSNFTLKIRSTKLEDSAMYFCASKFGSPSTDTQYFGPGTRLTVL.

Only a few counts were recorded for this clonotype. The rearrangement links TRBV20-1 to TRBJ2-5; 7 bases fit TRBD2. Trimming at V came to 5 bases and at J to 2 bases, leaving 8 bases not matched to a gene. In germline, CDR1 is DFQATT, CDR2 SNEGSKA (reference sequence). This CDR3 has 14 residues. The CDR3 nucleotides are TGCAGTGCTCCTGTAGCGGGCAATCAAGAGACCCAGTACTTC. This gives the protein CSAPVAGNQETQYF.

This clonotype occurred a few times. This CDR3 is CASSFSYGLAASTDTQYF. CDR3 coding DNA: TGTGCCAGCAGCTTCTCTTATGGACTAGCGGCTAGCACAGATACGCAGTATTTT. This chain links TRBV11-1 with TRBJ2-3; 10 bases are a match to TRBD2. V was clipped by 3 bases and J by 0 bases; unmatched bases: 9. Germline lookup yields CDR1 SGHAT and CDR2 FQDESV (reference sequence). The CDR3 runs to 18 residues.

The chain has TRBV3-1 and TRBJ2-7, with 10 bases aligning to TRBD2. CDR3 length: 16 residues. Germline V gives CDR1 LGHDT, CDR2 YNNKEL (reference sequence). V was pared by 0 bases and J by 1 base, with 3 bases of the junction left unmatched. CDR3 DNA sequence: TGTGCCAGCAGCCAAGAACTAGCGGGGATTTCCTACGAGCAGTACTTC. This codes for CASSQELAGISYEQYF.

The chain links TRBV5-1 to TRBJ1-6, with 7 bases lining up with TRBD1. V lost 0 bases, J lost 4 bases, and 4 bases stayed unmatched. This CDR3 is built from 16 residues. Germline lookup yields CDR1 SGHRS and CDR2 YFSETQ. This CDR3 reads CASSLVPTGYNSPLHF. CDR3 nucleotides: TGCGCCAGCAGCTTGGTTCCGACAGGGTATAATTCACCCCTCCACTTT.

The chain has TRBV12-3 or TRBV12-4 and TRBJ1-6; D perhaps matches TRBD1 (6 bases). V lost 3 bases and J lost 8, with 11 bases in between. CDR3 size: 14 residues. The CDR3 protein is CASSFTGFDSPLHF. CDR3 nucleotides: TGTGCCAGCAGTTTTACAGGGTTCGATTCACCCCTCCACTTT.

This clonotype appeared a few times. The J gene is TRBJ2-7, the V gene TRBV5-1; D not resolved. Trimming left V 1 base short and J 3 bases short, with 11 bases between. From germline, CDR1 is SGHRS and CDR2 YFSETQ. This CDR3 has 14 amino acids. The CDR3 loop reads CASSLLPDNYEQYF. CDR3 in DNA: TGCGCCAGCAGCTTGCTTCCAGATAACTACGAGCAGTACTTC.

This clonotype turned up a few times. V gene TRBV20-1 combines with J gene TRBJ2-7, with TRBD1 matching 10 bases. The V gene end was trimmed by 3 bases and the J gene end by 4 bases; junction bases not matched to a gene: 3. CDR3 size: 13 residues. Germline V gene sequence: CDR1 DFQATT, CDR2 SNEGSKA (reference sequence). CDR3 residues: CSASRDRGYEQYF. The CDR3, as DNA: TGCAGTGCTAGCAGGGACAGGGGTTACGAGCAGTACTTC.

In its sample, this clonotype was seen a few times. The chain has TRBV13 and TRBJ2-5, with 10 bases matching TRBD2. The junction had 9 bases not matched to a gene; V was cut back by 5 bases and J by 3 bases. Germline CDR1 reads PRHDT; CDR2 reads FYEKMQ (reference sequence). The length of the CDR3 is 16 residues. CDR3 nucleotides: TGTGCCAGCAGCAGAAACGGACTAGCGGTAGAAGAGACCCAGTACTTC. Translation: CASSRNGLAVEETQYF.

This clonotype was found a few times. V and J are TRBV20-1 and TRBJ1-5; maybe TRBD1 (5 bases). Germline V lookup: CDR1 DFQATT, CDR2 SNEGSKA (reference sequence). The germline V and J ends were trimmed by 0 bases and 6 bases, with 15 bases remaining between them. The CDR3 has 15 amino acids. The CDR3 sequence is CSARDRVAGTQPQHF. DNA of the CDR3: TGCAGTGCTAGAGATAGGGTTGCAGGGACTCAGCCCCAGCATTTT.